These 29 T cell receptor beta chains came from one sample sequenced in a study of shared clonotypes between healthy human individuals. Sequencing used immunoSEQ multiplex PCR; TCRdb keeps in-frame clones, though not all of them. The data hold about 2,500,000 clones, with more than 80% observed a single time. Input material: naive CD4+ T cells sorted from blood. The sample's subset: CD45RA+ positively selected. The receptors derive from a man aged 18 to 30 in good health.

V and J are TRBV5-4 and TRBJ2-7; D call uncertain. This CDR3 contains 14 residues. The V end lost 4 bases, the J end lost 0 bases, and 11 bases lay between the germline ends. Germline CDR1 reads SGHNT; CDR2 reads YYREEE (reference sequence). The CDR3 sequence is CASSVTLGSYEQYF. The CDR3 DNA reads as TGTGCCAGCAGCGTGACACTCGGCTCCTACGAGCAGTACTTC.

The chain employs TRBV10-3 and TRBJ1-3; 9 nucleotides align to TRBD1. The length of the CDR3 is 16 residues. V gave up 2 bases and J gave up 3 bases; unmatched junction bases: 5. The V gene's germline CDR1 is ENHRY and CDR2 SYGVKD. The CDR3 sequence is CAISETGGSYGNTIYF. CDR3 coding DNA: TGTGCCATCAGTGAGACAGGGGGCAGTTATGGAAACACCATATATTTT.

The J gene is TRBJ2-7, the V gene TRBV2; D is tentatively TRBD1 or TRBD2 (7 bases each). V lost 3 bases and J 1 base, leaving 13 bases between the germline ends. Germline V lookup: CDR1 SNHLY, CDR2 FYNNEI. This CDR3 comprises 15 residues. CDR3 sequence reads: CASSEGRGRSYEQYF. CDR3 nucleotides: TGTGCCAGCAGTGAGGGGAGGGGGCGATCCTACGAGCAGTACTTC. Full variable domain (rest looked up from reference TRBV2 and TRBJ2-7): EPEVTQTPSHQVTQMGQEVILRCVPISNHLYFYWYRQILGQKVEFLVSFYNNEISEKSEIFDDQFSVERPDGSNFTLKIRSTKLEDSAMYFCASSEGRGRSYEQYFGPGTRLTVT.

The V and J genes are TRBV5-1 and TRBJ2-5, with 13 bases fitting TRBD2. V lost 1 base, J lost 11 bases, and 11 bases stayed unmatched. This CDR3 is built from 16 residues. The germline V gene encodes CDR1 SGHRS and CDR2 YFSETQ. The CDR3 spells CASSLLTSGGAEEQYF. In DNA form, the CDR3 reads TGCGCCAGCAGCTTGCTTACTAGCGGGGGGGCCGAAGAGCAGTACTTC.

V and J are TRBV19 and TRBJ1-2, with D hard to call. The germline V gene has CDR1 LNHDA and CDR2 SQIVND (reference sequence). Trimming stripped 7 bases from V and 6 bases from J, with 18 bases between. The CDR3 is made up of 14 amino acids. This CDR3 is CASNPQGSLNGYTF. In nucleotides, the CDR3 is TGTGCCAGTAACCCCCAAGGGAGTTTGAATGGCTACACCTTC.

This sequence joins TRBV28 and TRBJ1-2, with D maybe TRBD1 (6 bases). V gave up 1 base and J gave up 8 bases, with 17 bases separating them. Germline V gives CDR1 MDHEN, CDR2 SYDVKM. The length of the CDR3 is 15 residues. CDR3 DNA: TGTGCCAGCAGTTTATCGGGGGGGCCCCATGGGGGCTACACCTTC. Its protein product is CASSLSGGPHGGYTF.

This clone was seen just once. The chain recombines TRBV27 with TRBJ1-1, with D tentatively TRBD1 (6 bases). CDR1 is MNHEY, CDR2 SMNVEV, per germline (reference sequence). V was clipped by 2 bases and J by 3 bases, with 16 bases between them. The CDR3 is 16 residues long. CDR3 region: CASSLNSHPGDTEAFF. CDR3 DNA sequence: TGTGCCAGCAGTTTAAACTCCCATCCAGGGGACACTGAAGCTTTCTTT.

The CDR3 loop is CAWTVGLEQFF. CDR3 nucleotides: TGTGCCTGGACCGTCGGACTAGAGCAGTTCTTC. The chain recombines TRBV30 with TRBJ2-1, with D possibly being TRBD2 (6 bases). This CDR3 contains 11 residues. The ends were cut back, 4 bases at V and 10 bases at J, with 11 bases in the middle. In germline, CDR1 is GTSNPN, CDR2 SVGIG (reference sequence).

The rearrangement joins TRBV29-1 to TRBJ2-3; perhaps D is TRBD1 or TRBD2 (5 bases each). This CDR3 has 14 residues. Germline assignment: CDR1 SQVTM and CDR2 ANQGSEA. Trimming pared 6 bases from V and 2 bases from J, leaving 15 bases between. The CDR3 DNA reads as TGCAGCGTCCCAAGGGTGGGGGTCACAGATACGCAGTATTTT. As protein: CSVPRVGVTDTQYF.

J is TRBJ2-7 and V is TRBV21-1; the table's D call of TRBD1 was not tested on the DNA. TRBV21-1 constitutes a pseudogene. CDR3 length: 15 residues. CDR3 DNA: TGTGCCAGCAGCATAAAAGGGACAGTCACCCACGAGCAGTACTTC. Translation gives CASSIKGTVTHEQYF.

This chain joins TRBV5-1 and TRBJ1-6; 7 nucleotides match TRBD1. The CDR3 spans 14 residues. V shed 4 bases, J shed 7 bases, and the junction held 5 bases outside the gene matches. From germline, CDR1 is SGHRS and CDR2 YFSETQ. The CDR3 DNA reads as TGCGCCAGCAGCCGGACAGGAACAAATTCACCCCTCCACTTT. Its translation is CASSRTGTNSPLHF.

The chain links TRBV29-1 to TRBJ1-2; TRBD1 aligns across 9 bases. There are 13 residues in the CDR3. From germline, CDR1 is SQVTM and CDR2 ANQGSEA. CDR3 residues: CHCNRGRLHGYTF. In DNA, the CDR3 is TGCCACTGTAACAGGGGGCGCCTCCATGGCTACACCTTC.

The chain recombines TRBV7-9 with TRBJ1-5; 7 nucleotides line up with TRBD1. Germline V gene data show CDR1 as SEHNR and CDR2 as FQNEAQ (reference sequence). The CDR3 has 15 amino acids. With V trimmed by 6 bases and J by 2 bases, 7 bases remained unmatched. The CDR3 is CASSSTGDGNQPQHF. The CDR3 DNA reads as TGTGCCAGCAGTTCAACAGGGGATGGCAATCAGCCCCAGCATTTT.

This clone was recorded a few times. This chain connects TRBV6-5 to TRBJ1-6; 10 bases agree with TRBD1. The CDR3 has 15 residues. J was trimmed by 7 bases and V by 5 bases; bases with no gene match: 5. Germline V CDR1 and CDR2: MNHEY, SVGAGI. DNA of the CDR3: TGTGCCAGCAGTGGGGACAGGGGCGACAATTCACCCCTCCACTTT. It specifies CASSGDRGDNSPLHF.

As for this clone: The same CDR3 arises from other DNA sequences in this sample as well. The chain joins TRBV18 to TRBJ2-3; no reliable D call. The CDR3 consists of 14 residues. Germline V gives CDR1 KGHSH, CDR2 LQKENI. The germline V and J ends were trimmed by 2 bases and 1 base, with 7 bases remaining between them. In nucleotides, the CDR3 is TGTGCCAGCTCACCAAGAGGTGGCACAGATACGCAGTATTTT. Translation: CASSPRGGTDTQYF.

This chain uses TRBV21-1 with TRBJ2-2; the table calls TRBD2, which could not be checked here. TRBV21-1 is a pseudogene locus. The CDR3 consists of 15 residues. DNA of the CDR3: TGTGCCACCAGGGGGGGTACTCCGAACACCGGGGAGCTGTTTTTT. Its translation is CATRGGTPNTGELFF.

This sequence joins TRBV4-3 and TRBJ2-7; D not certain. Germline CDR1 LGHNA, CDR2 YSLEER. V lost 0 bases and J 6 bases, leaving 15 bases between the germline ends. The CDR3 runs to 15 residues. CDR3 coding DNA: TGCGCCAGCAGCCAAGATGTGCTAGTCTCGACCGAGCAGTACTTC. Translated, it gives CASSQDVLVSTEQYF.

The chain links TRBV7-2 to TRBJ1-5; the match to TRBD1 covers 9 bases. The J segment lost 4 bases and the V segment lost 5 bases, leaving 6 bases of the junction unmatched. CDR1 and CDR2 (germline): SGHTA, FQGNSA. CDR3 size: 15 residues. The CDR3 loop reads CASSDQTGGNQPQHF. In nucleotides, the CDR3 is TGTGCCAGCAGCGACCAGACAGGGGGTAATCAGCCCCAGCATTTT.

Regarding this clone: Other DNA variants within this sample encode the same CDR3. The genes are TRBV5-1 and TRBJ1-1; D is undetermined. The CDR3 is 13 amino acids. V lost 4 bases and J lost 1, with 8 bases in between. CDR1 SGHRS and CDR2 YFSETQ come from the germline V gene. CDR3 nucleotides: TGCGCCAGCAGCGTCGGAGGGAACACTGAAGCTTTCTTT. Translating it yields CASSVGGNTEAFF.

J is TRBJ2-5 and V is TRBV27; D uncertain. This CDR3 comprises 14 residues. Germline V CDR1 and CDR2: MNHEY, SMNVEV (reference sequence). Trimming shortened V by 5 bases and J by 7 bases, and 17 bases separated the two germline ends. Here the CDR3 DNA reads TGTGCCAGCAGTCCAGGTTGGAACACCCCGACCCAGTACTTC. This gives the protein CASSPGWNTPTQYF.

The genes are TRBV7-6 and TRBJ2-7; D perhaps matches TRBD2 (5 bases). Trimming left V 5 bases short and J 4 bases short, with 12 bases between. The CDR3 sequence is 13 residues long. CDR1 and CDR2 (germline): SGHVS, FNYEAQ. CDR3 residues: CASSLRREYEQYF. CDR3 bases: TGTGCCAGCAGCCTCCGACGGGAATACGAGCAGTACTTC.

As regards this clone: This sample also contains other DNA sequences that code for the same CDR3. The chain is built from TRBV28 and TRBJ1-1, with D hard to call. CDR1 and CDR2 (germline): MDHEN, SYDVKM. The CDR3 runs 13 residues. Deletions cut 2 bases from V and 1 base from J, with 5 bases between. DNA for the CDR3: TGTGCCAGCAGTTTAGGGGAGAACACTGAAGCTTTCTTT. Translation: CASSLGENTEAFF.

This chain joins TRBV5-1 and TRBJ2-1; no reliable D call. The CDR3 spans 13 residues. Germline V gives CDR1 SGHRS, CDR2 YFSETQ. The V gene lost 3 bases and the J gene lost 10 bases, with 14 bases spanning the gap. The CDR3, as DNA: TGCGCCAGCAGCTCAATAACCCTGGGAGAGCAGTTCTTC. As protein: CASSSITLGEQFF.

This chain connects TRBV30 to TRBJ1-6; unclear D gene. This CDR3 region has 14 residues. V lost 4 bases to trimming and J lost 6 bases, with 13 bases between them. CDR1 is GTSNPN and CDR2 is SVGIG in the germline V gene (reference sequence). The CDR3 DNA reads as TGTGCCTGGACACGCTTAAGCCCTAATTCACCCCTCCACTTT. Residues: CAWTRLSPNSPLHF.

Worth noting for this clone: This sample includes further DNA sequences coding for the same CDR3. The genes are TRBV10-3 and TRBJ2-3; D is possibly TRBD2 (6 bases). The CDR3 runs to 14 residues. V lost 3 bases and J lost 0, with 7 bases in between. Germline CDR1 is ENHRY and CDR2 is SYGVKD. CDR3: CAISDGGSTDTQYF. The CDR3 nucleotides are TGTGCCATCAGTGATGGGGGGAGCACAGATACGCAGTATTTT.

This clone turned up a few times. V usage is TRBV19 and J usage is TRBJ2-1, with 7 bases matching TRBD2. Germline V gene sequence: CDR1 LNHDA, CDR2 SQIVND (reference sequence). V lost 7 bases and J lost 8; bases outside the gene matches: 11. The CDR3 length is 14 residues. CDR3 residues: CASMGSLAVDEQFF. Here the CDR3 DNA reads TGTGCCAGTATGGGGTCCCTAGCGGTGGATGAGCAGTTCTTC.

As regards this clone: The sample holds other DNA sequences that translate to the same CDR3. Here the CDR3 DNA reads TGTGCCAGCAGTCAGGGACCTTCCTACGAGCAGTACTTC. It specifies CASSQGPSYEQYF. This sequence joins TRBV6-5 and TRBJ2-7, with D perhaps assigned TRBD1 or TRBD2 (5 bases each). Germline-derived CDR1 and CDR2 are MNHEY and SVGAGI. The CDR3 sequence is 13 residues long. Trimming took 5 bases from V and 1 from J, leaving 9 bases between them.

As for this clone: One end of the junction does not line up with germline, which may come from a read error. CDR3 loop: CGGSRFNEQYF. The CDR3 DNA sequence: TGCGGTGGCTCCCGATTCAACGAGCAGTACTTC. The chain has TRBV30 and TRBJ2-7; unclear D gene. This CDR3 contains 11 residues. Germline V CDR1 and CDR2: GTSNPN, SVGIG (reference sequence).

The chain recombines TRBV5-4 with TRBJ2-7, with a possible D match to TRBD1 (6 bases). Germline V gene data show CDR1 as SGHNT and CDR2 as YYREEE (reference sequence). Trimming removed 4 bases at V and 0 bases at J, with 14 bases between. CDR3 length: 15 amino acids. In DNA, the CDR3 is TGTGCCAGCAGCCCCAGGGGCCTGAGCTCCTACGAGCAGTACTTC. This sequence encodes CASSPRGLSSYEQYF. The full variable domain, in which reference TRBV5-4 and TRBJ2-7 provide the parts outside the CDR3, is ETGVTQSPTHLIKTRGQQVTLRCSSQSGHNTVSWYQQALGQGPQFIFQYYREEENGRGNFPPRFSGLQFPNYSSELNVNALELDDSALYLCASSPRGLSSYEQYFGPGTRLTVT.